Sequencing of this T cell receptor beta chain was carried out in a study of spatial heterogeneity in lung cancer. Across the study: An average of more than ten raw reads was observed per unique TCR and UMI combination. Study findings and constraints: Whereas they appeared in blood less at follow-up, ubiquitous expanded tumor TCRs appeared there more at resection.

CDR1 is MNHEY and CDR2 is SMNVEV in the germline V gene (reference sequence). CDR3 length equals 15 residues. V lost 3 bases and J 4 bases, leaving 15 bases between the germline ends. Time point meaning: sample taken at primary tumor resection. Extraction of whole RNA from tumor, nontumor lung or frozen PBMC preceded unsorted sequencing. Patients with untreated early-stage non-small cell lung cancer, numbering 72, were the donors. TCRdb independently ran MiXCR on the 5' RACE reads; one entry per CDR3 protein. The repertoire consists of 3,500 to 5,500 distinct CDR3 sequences, with about 9.8% occurring once and the leading ten covering about half. This clonotype has ten or more counts. Its specificity is not known.

The sequence derives from a male donor with early-stage non-small cell lung cancer. The source was PBMCs, collected at surgery. This rearrangement joins TRBV27 to TRBJ2-5; D possibly corresponds to TRBD1 (6 bases). The DNA of the CDR3 is TGTGCCAGCAGTTTTTTACAGGGAGTCGGAGAGACCCAGTACTTC. The encoded protein is CASSFLQGVGETQYF.